Here is one T cell receptor beta chain with its context. The data belong to a study of T cell clones after liver transplantation. Background on the study: Post-transplant blood was tracked for graft-donor-reactive T cell clones identified in a pre-transplant mixed lymphocyte reaction. Graft-donor-reactive sequences were compared with third-party-reactive TCRbeta sequences from pre-transplant mixed lymphocyte reactions.

The protocol was immunoSEQ multiplex PCR, while the TCRdb copy is restricted to in-frame clones and leaves out a portion. The sample lists roughly 57,000 clones, around 75% occurring once. CDR3 size: 14 residues. Germline trimming cut 0 bases from V and 6 bases from J; bases unmatched to any gene: 3. Germline V gene lookup returns CDR1 SGHRS and CDR2 YFSETQ. This TCR came from a human donor who received a liver transplant. The sample here was CD4+ T cells from blood, taken before liver transplant. The rearrangement links TRBV5-1 to TRBJ1-5; 7 bases match TRBD1. DNA for the CDR3: TGCGCCAGCAGCTTGGGGGACAGCGGTCAGCCCCAGCATTTT. This gives the protein CASSLGDSGQPQHF.